These 7 T cell receptor beta chains were sequenced from one sample in a study of T cells after yellow fever vaccination. Via MiXCR, TCRdb re-called the 5' RACE reads, giving one row per CDR3 protein. The table includes about 330,000 distinct CDR3 sequences, 6.5% to 8.5% detected once. Sequenced material: PBMCs, taken more than 35 days after the first yellow fever vaccination. The origin of the receptors is a young man who received the YFV17D yellow fever vaccine.

The chain is built from TRBV20-1 and TRBJ1-2, with D possibly being TRBD1 (6 bases). CDR1 is DFQATT and CDR2 is SNEGSKA in the germline V gene (reference sequence). The CDR3 contains 13 residues. The V end lost 6 bases, the J end lost 4 bases, and 15 bases lay between the germline ends. The chain's CDR3 is CSARVVGGYGYTF. The CDR3 DNA reads as TGCAGTGCACGAGTCGTAGGGGGCTATGGCTACACCTTC.

The chain uses TRBV15 and TRBJ1-4; D is unclear. The V end lost 4 bases, the J end lost 10 bases, and 13 bases lay between the germline ends. CDR1 is LNHNV, CDR2 YYDKDF, per germline (reference sequence). CDR3 length: 13 amino acids. CDR3 residues: CATSTDTARKLFF. Written as DNA, the CDR3 is TGTGCCACCAGCACAGACACAGCTCGAAAACTGTTTTTT. Full variable domain (missing parts from reference TRBV15 and TRBJ1-4): DAMVIQNPRYQVTQFGKPVTLSCSQTLNHNVMYWYQQKSSQAPKLLFHYYDKDFNNEADTPDNFQSRRPNTSFCFLDIRSPGLGDTAMYLCATSTDTARKLFFGSGTQLSVL.

The chain joins TRBV18 to TRBJ2-5; D not resolved. Germline V gene lookup returns CDR1 KGHSH and CDR2 LQKENI. CDR3 size: 16 residues. Trimming shortened V by 3 bases and J by 3 bases, and 17 bases separated the two germline ends. CDR3 DNA: TGTGCCAGCTCACCGAGCTCCCCGGGCCAGAAAGAGACCCAGTACTTC. This sequence encodes CASSPSSPGQKETQYF.

This clonotype has only a few counts. The chain couples TRBV24-1 to TRBJ2-3; unclear D gene. V gave up 4 bases and J gave up 4 bases, with 17 bases separating them. The germline gives CDR1 KGHDR, CDR2 SFDVKD. The CDR3 runs to 16 residues. As DNA, the CDR3 is TGTGCCACCAGTGAAGCGACCCAACGAAGGTCAGATACGCAGTATTTT. Encoded protein: CATSEATQRRSDTQYF.

A few counts support this clonotype. The chain has TRBV5-1 and TRBJ2-3, with TRBD2 matching 8 bases. CDR1 is SGHRS, CDR2 YFSETQ, per germline. The CDR3 totals 14 residues. Trimming removed 7 bases from V and 5 bases from J; junction bases left unmatched: 9. The CDR3 reads CASEKAGAEDTQYF. The CDR3 DNA sequence: TGCGCCAGCGAGAAAGCGGGGGCGGAAGATACGCAGTATTTT. The variable domain in full, with the rest retrieved from reference TRBV5-1 and TRBJ2-3, is KAGVTQTPRYLIKTRGQQVTLSCSPISGHRSVSWYQQTPGQGLQFLFEYFSETQRNKGNFPGRFSGRQFSNSRSEMNVSTLELGDSALYLCASEKAGAEDTQYFGPGTRLTVL.

J is TRBJ2-3 and V is TRBV24-1; 9 nucleotides line up with TRBD1. The J segment lost 4 bases and the V segment lost 9 bases, leaving 4 bases of the junction unmatched. Germline CDR1 reads KGHDR; CDR2 reads SFDVKD. The CDR3 sequence is 13 residues long. CDR3 nucleotides: TGTGCCACCCGGGACAGGGTATCAGATACGCAGTATTTT. It translates to CATRDRVSDTQYF.

This clonotype was seen only a few times. V and J are TRBV20-1 and TRBJ1-2; TRBD1 is a possible D gene (5 bases). CDR1 is DFQATT and CDR2 is SNEGSKA in the germline V gene (reference sequence). This CDR3 is built from 12 residues. The germline V and J ends were trimmed by 3 bases and 4 bases, with 9 bases remaining between them. The CDR3 nucleotides read TGCAGTGCTAGTTGGGGGACCTATGGCTACACCTTC. Its translation is CSASWGTYGYTF.